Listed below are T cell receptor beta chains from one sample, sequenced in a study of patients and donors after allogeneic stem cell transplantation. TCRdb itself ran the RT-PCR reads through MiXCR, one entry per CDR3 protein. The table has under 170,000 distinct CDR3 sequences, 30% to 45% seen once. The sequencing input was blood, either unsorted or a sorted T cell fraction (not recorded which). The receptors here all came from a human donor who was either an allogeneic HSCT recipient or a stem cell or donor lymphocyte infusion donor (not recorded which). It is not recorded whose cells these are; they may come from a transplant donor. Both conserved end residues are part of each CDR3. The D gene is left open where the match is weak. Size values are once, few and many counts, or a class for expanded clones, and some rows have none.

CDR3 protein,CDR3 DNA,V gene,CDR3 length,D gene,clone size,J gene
CSAPLVGGTDTQYF,TGCAGTGCTCCCTTAGTCGGGGGGACAGATACGCAGTATTTT,TRBV20-1,14,TRBD2,.,TRBJ2-3
CASSPGAGGLYSNQPQHF,TGCGCCAGCAGTCCGGGGGCAGGGGGCCTTTATAGCAATCAGCCCCAGCATTTT,TRBV5-1,18,TRBD1,few,TRBJ1-5
CSARDQAGGSNEQFF,TGCAGTGCTAGAGATCAGGCGGGGGGAAGTAATGAGCAGTTCTTC,TRBV20-1,15,TRBD2,few,TRBJ2-1
CASSEGARQTQYF,TGCGCCAGCAGCGAAGGGGCCAGGCAGACCCAGTACTTC,TRBV10-2,13,.,medium-sized,TRBJ2-5
CSARGDRVPGPLHF,TGCAGTGCTAGAGGGGACAGGGTCCCTGGTCCCCTCCACTTT,TRBV20-1,14,TRBD1,.,TRBJ1-6
CATLTTGMDGYTF,TGTGCCACCTTGACCACAGGGATGGATGGCTACACCTTC,TRBV28,13,.,many,TRBJ1-2
CASSEVPDTQYF,TGTGCCAGCAGTGAGGTCCCAGATACGCAGTATTTT,TRBV2,12,.,.,TRBJ2-3
CASSLDRVRYGYTF,TGTGCCAGCAGCCTGGACAGGGTTCGCTATGGCTACACCTTC,TRBV7-2,14,TRBD1,many,TRBJ1-2
CASSLTGGNTIYF,TGTGCCAGCAGTTTAACCGGCGGAAACACCATATATTTT,TRBV27,13,.,many,TRBJ1-3
CASSRPNSPLHF,TGTGCCAGCAGTCGACCGAATTCACCCCTCCACTTT,TRBV6-2/TRBV6-3,12,.,.,TRBJ1-6
CASRATRDNTEAFF,TGTGCCAGCAGGGCCACACGAGATAACACTGAAGCTTTCTTT,TRBV12-3/TRBV12-4,14,.,once,TRBJ1-1
CASSRPQGHGYTF,TGTGCCAGCAGTCGCCCCCAGGGGCATGGCTACACCTTC,TRBV27,13,.,.,TRBJ1-2
CASRTGGLDEQFF,TGCGCCAGCAGGACAGGGGGTTTGGATGAGCAGTTCTTC,TRBV5-1,13,TRBD1,.,TRBJ2-1
CASSQDILNEQFF,TGTGCCAGCAGCCAAGATATACTCAATGAGCAGTTCTTC,TRBV3-1,13,.,.,TRBJ2-1
CASSEGETNRGYTF,TGTGCCAGCAGTGAAGGGGAGACAAACCGCGGCTACACCTTC,TRBV6-1,14,.,few,TRBJ1-2
CASSLRGESSYEQYF,TGTGCCAGCAGCTTGCGGGGAGAGAGCTCCTACGAGCAGTACTTC,TRBV5-5,15,.,.,TRBJ2-7
CASSQDRAVNSPLHF,TGCGCCAGCAGCCAGGACAGGGCTGTGAATTCACCCCTCCACTTT,TRBV4-3,15,TRBD1,.,TRBJ1-6
CSVEKGNTIYF,TGCAGCGTTGAGAAGGGAAACACCATATATTTT,TRBV29-1,11,.,.,TRBJ1-3
CAATRADGYTF,TGTGCCGCAACAAGGGCGGATGGCTACACCTTC,TRBV6-1,11,.,.,TRBJ1-2
CASSPGRNEKLFF,TGTGCCAGCAGCCCAGGACGGAATGAAAAACTGTTTTTT,TRBV5-6,13,.,few,TRBJ1-4
CASSLWTNTGELFF,TGTGCCAGCAGCTTGTGGACCAACACCGGGGAGCTGTTTTTT,TRBV5-5,14,.,few,TRBJ2-2
CASSYSASPQSTLQFF,TGTGCCAGCAGTTACTCGGCTAGTCCCCAATCGACCCTACAGTTCTTC,TRBV6-5,16,.,few,TRBJ2-1
CSVEDKREKLFF,TGCAGCGTTGAAGACAAGAGGGAAAAACTGTTTTTT,TRBV29-1,12,.,few,TRBJ1-4
CASTPFGDDGYNIQYF,TGTGCCAGTACCCCCTTCGGTGACGACGGGTACAACATTCAGTACTTC,TRBV19,16,.,.,TRBJ2-4
CASRPGGAPGNEQFF,TGTGCCAGCAGGCCCGGGGGGGCTCCGGGAAATGAGCAGTTCTTC,TRBV27,15,TRBD2,.,TRBJ2-1
CSAELTHRETNEKLFF,TGCAGTGCGGAACTCACTCACAGGGAAACTAATGAAAAACTGTTTTTT,TRBV20-1,16,.,few,TRBJ1-4
CASSQDLWRGTSSYEQYF,TGTGCCAGCAGCCAAGATCTCTGGCGGGGGACGAGCTCCTACGAGCAGTACTTC,TRBV3-1,18,TRBD2,.,TRBJ2-7
CASRVQGQGNTIYF,TGTGCCAGCAGGGTCCAGGGGCAAGGAAACACCATATATTTT,TRBV12-3/TRBV12-4,14,.,.,TRBJ1-3
CASSAGTGGETQYF,TGTGCCAGCAGCGCAGGGACAGGGGGAGAGACCCAGTACTTC,TRBV9,14,TRBD1,.,TRBJ2-5
CASSLGISPQHF,TGTGCCAGCAGCTTAGGTATTTCTCCCCAGCATTTT,TRBV7-9,12,.,.,TRBJ1-5
CASSHGTGIPNQPQHF,TGTGCCAGCAGTCACGGGACAGGGATTCCCAATCAGCCCCAGCATTTT,TRBV6-6,16,TRBD1,.,TRBJ1-5
CATSEGVGYQPQHF,TGTGCCACCAGTGAGGGGGTTGGCTATCAGCCCCAGCATTTT,TRBV24-1,14,.,.,TRBJ1-5
CASSWSGAWNTEAFF,TGTGCCAGCAGTTGGTCAGGGGCTTGGAACACTGAAGCTTTCTTT,TRBV6-5,15,.,.,TRBJ1-1
CASSTGNTEAFF,TGTGCCAGTAGCACAGGGAACACTGAAGCTTTCTTT,TRBV19,12,.,many,TRBJ1-1
CASSFRGSSGNTIYF,TGTGCCAGCAGTTTCAGAGGGAGCTCTGGAAACACCATATATTTT,TRBV12-3/TRBV12-4,15,.,.,TRBJ1-3
CASSRWGRAPDTQYF,TGCGCCAGCAGCCGGTGGGGCAGGGCCCCAGATACGCAGTATTTT,TRBV5-1,15,.,few,TRBJ2-3
CASVGPNEKLFF,TGTGCCAGCGTGGGACCTAATGAAAAACTGTTTTTT,TRBV2,12,.,few,TRBJ1-4
CATSESDRGREKLFF,TGTGCCACCAGTGAGTCCGACAGGGGTCGGGAAAAACTGTTTTTT,TRBV24-1,15,TRBD1,.,TRBJ1-4
CASSPGTANYGYTF,TGCGCCAGCAGTCCCGGGACTGCTAACTATGGCTACACCTTC,TRBV5-1,14,.,many,TRBJ1-2
CSATAGLDYTF,TGCAGTGCTACTGCAGGGCTCGACTACACCTTC,TRBV20-1,11,.,few,TRBJ1-2
CASSRQGLNSPLHF,TGTGCCAGCAGCCGACAGGGCCTAAATTCACCCCTCCACTTT,TRBV5-5,14,TRBD1,.,TRBJ1-6
CASSLWNRSPDGYTF,TGTGCCAGCAGTTTATGGAACCGATCCCCGGACGGCTACACCTTC,TRBV27,15,.,.,TRBJ1-2
CASSSSPETQYF,TGTGCCAGCAGTTCCTCCCCAGAGACCCAGTACTTC,TRBV12-3/TRBV12-4,12,.,few,TRBJ2-5
CASSQDLGGETQYF,TGTGCCAGCAGCCAAGATCTGGGGGGAGAGACCCAGTACTTC,TRBV3-1,14,.,.,TRBJ2-5
CASSQGGRGQPQHF,TGTGCCAGCAGCCAAGGGGGCAGGGGTCAGCCCCAGCATTTT,TRBV3-1,14,.,.,TRBJ1-5
CASSQGPPLHF,TGTGCCAGCAGCCAGGGACCACCCCTCCACTTT,TRBV4-2,11,.,once,TRBJ1-6
CSASVIYEQYF,TGCAGTGCTAGCGTAATCTACGAGCAGTACTTC,TRBV20-1,11,.,once,TRBJ2-7
CASSNTLNYGYTF,TGTGCCAGCAGCAATACACTGAACTATGGCTACACCTTC,TRBV7-3,13,.,once,TRBJ1-2
CASSQPTGGTETQYF,TGTGCCAGCAGCCAACCGACAGGGGGGACAGAGACCCAGTACTTC,TRBV3-1,15,TRBD1,.,TRBJ2-5
CASSPGVGQSSGNTIYF,TGTGCCAGCAGCCCAGGAGTGGGACAGAGCTCTGGAAACACCATATATTTT,TRBV7-2,17,TRBD1,many,TRBJ1-3